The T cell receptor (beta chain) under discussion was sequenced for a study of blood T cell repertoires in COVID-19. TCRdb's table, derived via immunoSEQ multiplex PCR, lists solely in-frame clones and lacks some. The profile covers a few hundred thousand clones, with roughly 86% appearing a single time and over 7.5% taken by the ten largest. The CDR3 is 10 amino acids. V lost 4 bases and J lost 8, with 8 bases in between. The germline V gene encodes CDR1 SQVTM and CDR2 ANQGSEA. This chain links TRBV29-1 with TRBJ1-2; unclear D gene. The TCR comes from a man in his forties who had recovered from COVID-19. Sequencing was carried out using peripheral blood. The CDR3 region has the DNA TGCAGCGTTGGCACAGTCGGCTACACCTTC. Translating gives CSVGTVGYTF. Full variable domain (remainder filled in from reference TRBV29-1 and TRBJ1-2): SAVISQKPSRDICQRGTSLTIQCQVDSQVTMMFWYRQQPGQSLTLIATANQGSEATYESGFVIDKFPISRPNLTFSTLTVSNMSPEDSSIYLCSVGTVGYTFGSGTRLTVV.